Following are 11 T cell receptor beta chains from one sample sequenced in a study of graft-versus-host responses after intestinal transplantation. The authors processed graft tissue to release intraepithelial and lamina propria lymphocytes. The data were produced by immunoSEQ multiplex PCR, yet TCRdb's version contains in-frame clones alone and is incomplete. The sample records about 63,000 clones, roughly 90% being singletons. The sequences come from ileum tissue, collected 350 to 400 days after transplant. The receptors were gathered from a human patient who received an intestinal transplant, so some T cells may come from the graft donor.

This clone was detected only a few times. The genes are TRBV5-1 and TRBJ2-7; 7 nucleotides agree with TRBD1. V lost 1 base and J lost 5; bases outside the gene matches: 6. Per germline, CDR1 SGHRS and CDR2 YFSETQ. This CDR3 comprises 14 residues. CDR3 amino acids: CASSLRGGNHEQYF. The CDR3 nucleotides are TGCGCCAGCAGCTTGAGAGGGGGCAACCACGAGCAGTACTTC.

Written as DNA, the CDR3 is TGTGCCAGCTCACTAGGGCGGGGAAGTGATAACATTCAGTACTTC. The encoded protein is CASSLGRGSDNIQYF. The V and J genes are TRBV18 and TRBJ2-4, with D possibly TRBD2 on 6 matching bases. The CDR3 length is 15 residues. V was shortened by 4 bases and J by 7 bases, with 17 bases between the two germline ends. Germline CDR1 is KGHSH and CDR2 is LQKENI.

The CDR3 is CASSVGLSTDTQYF. Here the CDR3 DNA reads TGTGCCAGCAGCGTAGGACTTAGCACAGATACGCAGTATTTT. J is TRBJ2-3 and V is TRBV9; D gene unclear. This CDR3 region has 14 residues. Trimming stripped 0 bases from V and 0 bases from J, with 5 bases between. Germline CDR1 reads SGDLS; CDR2 reads YYNGEE.

The V gene is TRBV5-1, the J gene TRBJ2-1, with 8 nucleotides matching TRBD1. Looked up from germline, CDR1 is SGHRS and CDR2 is YFSETQ. J lost 8 bases, V lost 4 bases, and 8 bases had no gene match. The length of the CDR3 is 14 residues. Here the CDR3 reads CASSENRGVYEQFF. In nucleotides, the CDR3 is TGCGCCAGCAGCGAGAACAGGGGGGTATATGAGCAGTTCTTC. The whole variable domain, filled in from reference TRBV5-1 and TRBJ2-1, reads KAGVTQTPRYLIKTRGQQVTLSCSPISGHRSVSWYQQTPGQGLQFLFEYFSETQRNKGNFPGRFSGRQFSNSRSEMNVSTLELGDSALYLCASSENRGVYEQFFGPGTRLTVL.

The chain joins TRBV6-5 to TRBJ1-2; a weak D match, TRBD1 (5 bases). The CDR3 sequence is 14 residues long. Deletions cut 3 bases from V and 5 bases from J, with 13 bases between. Per germline, CDR1 MNHEY and CDR2 SVGAGI. CDR3 sequence: CASSYQGPLYGYTF. CDR3 DNA: TGTGCCAGCAGTTATCAGGGACCCCTTTATGGCTACACCTTC.

The chain links TRBV29-1 to TRBJ2-1, with 10 positions matching TRBD2. This CDR3 has 16 amino acids. Per germline, CDR1 SQVTM and CDR2 ANQGSEA. Losses at the gene ends were 4 bases for V and 0 bases for J; bases not matched to a gene: 6. CDR3 loop: CSVVLAGVGSYNEQFF. The DNA for the CDR3 is TGCAGCGTTGTGCTAGCGGGAGTCGGCTCCTACAATGAGCAGTTCTTC.

Only one count was recorded for this clone. The gene calls are TRBV6-1 and TRBJ2-1; D is unclear. Germline lookup yields CDR1 MNHNS and CDR2 SASEGT. Trimming removed 4 bases at V and 2 bases at J, with 12 bases between. The CDR3 spans 15 residues. The CDR3: CASSGPFLTYNEQFF. The DNA for the CDR3 is TGTGCCAGCAGTGGGCCATTCCTAACCTACAATGAGCAGTTCTTC.

The genes are TRBV6-5 and TRBJ2-3; the D gene is possibly TRBD1 (6 bases). Germline-derived CDR1 and CDR2 are MNHEY and SVGAGI. This CDR3 has 16 amino acids. With 0 bases removed from V and 4 bases from J, the gap between germline ends came to 14 bases. This chain's CDR3 is CASSYSGAEMADTQYF. In DNA form, the CDR3 reads TGTGCCAGCAGTTACTCGGGGGCGGAGATGGCAGATACGCAGTATTTT.

The gene calls are TRBV4-1 and TRBJ2-1; 12 nucleotides line up with TRBD2. CDR3 length: 16 amino acids. Germline V gene sequence: CDR1 MGHRA, CDR2 YSYEKL. V gave up 3 bases and J gave up 8 bases; unmatched junction bases: 8. Here the CDR3 reads CASSQGPSGGAYEQFF. The DNA for the CDR3 is TGCGCCAGCAGCCAGGGCCCTAGCGGGGGGGCCTATGAGCAGTTCTTC.

The chain carries TRBV6-5 and TRBJ2-7, with TRBD1 matching over 10 bases. J lost 6 bases, V lost 6 bases, and 11 bases had no gene match. The CDR3 is made up of 15 amino acids. Germline-derived CDR1 and CDR2 are MNHEY and SVGAGI. The CDR3 bases are TGTGCCAGCAGCCTTCTCCGGGACAGGGGAGTCGAGCAGTACTTC. Its translation is CASSLLRDRGVEQYF.

The chain combines TRBV4-1 with TRBJ2-7; D is ambiguous. The V end lost 0 bases, the J end lost 3 bases, and 15 bases lay between the germline ends. Looked up from germline, CDR1 is MGHRA and CDR2 is YSYEKL. This CDR3 is built from 16 residues. Here the CDR3 DNA reads TGCGCCAGCAGCCAAGAGGCTAGTTGGGCCTACTACGAGCAGTACTTC. Amino acid sequence: CASSQEASWAYYEQYF.